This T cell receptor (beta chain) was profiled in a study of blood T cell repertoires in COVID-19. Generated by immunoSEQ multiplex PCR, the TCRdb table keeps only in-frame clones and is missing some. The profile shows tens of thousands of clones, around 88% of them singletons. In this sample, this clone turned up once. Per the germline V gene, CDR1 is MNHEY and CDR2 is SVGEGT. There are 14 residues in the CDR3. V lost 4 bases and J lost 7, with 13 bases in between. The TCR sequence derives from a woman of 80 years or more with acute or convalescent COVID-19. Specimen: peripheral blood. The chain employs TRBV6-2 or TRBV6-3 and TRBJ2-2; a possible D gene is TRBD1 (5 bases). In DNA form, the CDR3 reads TGTGCCAGCAGTTCCCCCTCAGGGCGCGGGGAGCTGTTTTTT. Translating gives CASSSPSGRGELFF.